This is a list of T cell receptor beta chains from one sample in a study of T-cell reconstitution after alpha-beta-depleted transplantation in children. TCRdb re-called the PCR reads with MiXCR, one entry per CDR3 protein. The sample records 500,000 to 650,000 distinct CDR3 sequences, about an eighth being singletons. Material: PBMCs, mostly from graft donor cells, obtained 180 days after TCRalphabeta/CD19-depleted stem cell transplant. These receptors were obtained from a female patient between 2 and 15 years old who had a stem cell transplant for aplastic anemia, so the T cells may come from the graft donor. Each CDR3 is given with its conserved first and last residue. A D gene is named only where the DNA matches it firmly. For some rows the clone size is stated as once, few or many, or as a class when expanded; others skip it.

d_gene: -
j_gene: TRBJ1-1
abundance: -
v_gene: TRBV7-2
CDR3nt: TGTGCCAGCAGCTTATGGGAGTCCGGTGAAGCTTTCTTT
CDR3aa: CASSLWESGEAFF

d_gene: TRBD1
j_gene: TRBJ1-2
abundance: few
v_gene: TRBV15
CDR3nt: TGTGCCACCAGCAGATACGAGGAACCGGGACAGGGGCTTTCTAACTATGGCTACACCTTC
CDR3aa: CATSRYEEPGQGLSNYGYTF

d_gene: -
j_gene: TRBJ2-1
abundance: many
v_gene: TRBV11-2
CDR3nt: TGTGCCAGCACTACGGGGCCGGGGAATGAGCAGTTCTTC
CDR3aa: CASTTGPGNEQFF

d_gene: -
j_gene: TRBJ2-5
abundance: few
v_gene: TRBV7-2
CDR3nt: TGTGCCAGCAGCTTAGAATTACAGGAATGGGAGACCCAGTACTTC
CDR3aa: CASSLELQEWETQYF

d_gene: TRBD2
j_gene: TRBJ2-1
abundance: few
v_gene: TRBV20-1
CDR3nt: TGCAGCCTAAACAGCGGGAGATGGAATGAGCAGTTCTTC
CDR3aa: CSLNSGRWNEQFF

d_gene: TRBD1
j_gene: TRBJ2-1
abundance: -
v_gene: TRBV24-1
CDR3nt: TGTGCCACCAGTGATTTTGGGGGACAGGGGTACAATGAGCAGTTCTTC
CDR3aa: CATSDFGGQGYNEQFF

d_gene: -
j_gene: TRBJ2-1
abundance: -
v_gene: TRBV12-3/TRBV12-4
CDR3nt: TGTGCCAGCAGTTTCGATGTAGCTACCTACAATGAGCAGTTCTTC
CDR3aa: CASSFDVATYNEQFF

d_gene: -
j_gene: TRBJ1-6
abundance: -
v_gene: TRBV12-3/TRBV12-4
CDR3nt: TGTGCCAGCAGTTTAGCGGTGTCTAATTCACCCCTCCACTTT
CDR3aa: CASSLAVSNSPLHF

d_gene: TRBD2
j_gene: TRBJ2-1
abundance: -
v_gene: TRBV7-9
CDR3nt: TGTGCCAGCAGCTTAGGAAGGGCTAGCGGGACCAATGAGCAGTTCTTC
CDR3aa: CASSLGRASGTNEQFF

d_gene: -
j_gene: TRBJ2-2
abundance: few
v_gene: TRBV7-9
CDR3nt: TGTGCCAGCAGCTTGGACCTAGGAATCAGGTCCACCGGGGAGCTGTTTTTT
CDR3aa: CASSLDLGIRSTGELFF

d_gene: TRBD1
j_gene: TRBJ1-1
abundance: many
v_gene: TRBV12-3/TRBV12-4
CDR3nt: TGTGCCAGCAGCCCCCCAGGGGGGAACACTGAAGCTTTCTTT
CDR3aa: CASSPPGGNTEAFF

d_gene: -
j_gene: TRBJ1-2
abundance: few
v_gene: TRBV21-1
CDR3nt: TGTGCCAGCAGCAAAGTACCCACTAGGGGCTATGGCTACACCTTC
CDR3aa: CASSKVPTRGYGYTF

d_gene: TRBD2
j_gene: TRBJ2-5
abundance: -
v_gene: TRBV7-9
CDR3nt: TGTGCCAGCAGCACCCGGGGGACTAGCGATCAAGAGACCCAGTACTTC
CDR3aa: CASSTRGTSDQETQYF

d_gene: -
j_gene: TRBJ2-1
abundance: -
v_gene: TRBV29-1
CDR3nt: TGCAGCGTTGACAACACTAGGTTTGAGCAGTTCTTC
CDR3aa: CSVDNTRFEQFF

d_gene: -
j_gene: TRBJ2-4
abundance: few
v_gene: TRBV7-2
CDR3nt: TGTGCCAGCAGCAAGGGACGGAAAAGCAAAAACATTCAGTACTTC
CDR3aa: CASSKGRKSKNIQYF

d_gene: -
j_gene: TRBJ2-3
abundance: -
v_gene: TRBV20-1
CDR3nt: TGCAGTTCCGGGCTTAGCGGCTCAGATACGCAGTATTTT
CDR3aa: CSSGLSGSDTQYF

d_gene: -
j_gene: TRBJ2-1
abundance: many
v_gene: TRBV28
CDR3nt: TGTGCCAGCAGTTTACGGGGAAGGAATGAGCAGTTCTTC
CDR3aa: CASSLRGRNEQFF

d_gene: -
j_gene: TRBJ2-6
abundance: -
v_gene: TRBV19
CDR3nt: TGTGCCAGTAGCCGCACAGGGTCCGGGGCCAACGGCCTGACTTTC
CDR3aa: CASSRTGSGANGLTF

d_gene: -
j_gene: TRBJ1-1
abundance: -
v_gene: TRBV19
CDR3nt: TGTGCCAGTAGTCTCACCCCCGCCCCGCGTTTCTTT
CDR3aa: CASSLTPAPRFF

d_gene: -
j_gene: TRBJ2-4
abundance: -
v_gene: TRBV7-9
CDR3nt: TGTGCCAGCAGCCCCCAGGGGGGCTTCGCCAAAAACATTCAGTACTTC
CDR3aa: CASSPQGGFAKNIQYF

d_gene: -
j_gene: TRBJ2-1
abundance: many
v_gene: TRBV29-1
CDR3nt: TGCAGCGTTCCATGGGACCCCATTTTCTACAATGAGCAGTTCTTC
CDR3aa: CSVPWDPIFYNEQFF

d_gene: TRBD2
j_gene: TRBJ2-1
abundance: -
v_gene: TRBV20-1
CDR3nt: TGCAGTGCTAGGAGGTCGGGACTAGCGGGGAGGGAGCAGTTCTTC
CDR3aa: CSARRSGLAGREQFF

d_gene: -
j_gene: TRBJ2-4
abundance: many
v_gene: TRBV15
CDR3nt: TGTGCCACCAGCAGAGATCTAGCCAAAAACATTCAGTACTTC
CDR3aa: CATSRDLAKNIQYF

d_gene: TRBD2
j_gene: TRBJ2-3
abundance: -
v_gene: TRBV20-1
CDR3nt: TGCAGTGCTGGCGGTGAAATTTTCGGGACTAGCGTTTCAGATACGCAGTATTTT
CDR3aa: CSAGGEIFGTSVSDTQYF

d_gene: -
j_gene: TRBJ2-7
abundance: many
v_gene: TRBV12-3/TRBV12-4
CDR3nt: TGTGCCAGCAGTTCCCGTCTCCAGCAGTACTTC
CDR3aa: CASSSRLQQYF

d_gene: -
j_gene: TRBJ1-4
abundance: few
v_gene: TRBV20-1
CDR3nt: TGCAGTGCTAGAGAAGAGGGGCTGGGGGAAAAACTGTTTTTT
CDR3aa: CSAREEGLGEKLFF

d_gene: -
j_gene: TRBJ2-5
abundance: few
v_gene: TRBV4-1
CDR3nt: TGCGCCAGCAGCCCCTTAAGAAGGGCCCAGTACTTC
CDR3aa: CASSPLRRAQYF

d_gene: -
j_gene: TRBJ1-1
abundance: -
v_gene: TRBV5-8
CDR3nt: TGTGCCAGCAGCCCCCCCCAGGCCACTGAAGCTTTCTTT
CDR3aa: CASSPPQATEAFF

d_gene: TRBD2
j_gene: TRBJ2-1
abundance: few
v_gene: TRBV7-9
CDR3nt: TGTGCCAGCAGCTTTCTTTACGGGAGGGGCAATGAGCAGTTCTTC
CDR3aa: CASSFLYGRGNEQFF

d_gene: TRBD1
j_gene: TRBJ2-4
abundance: -
v_gene: TRBV5-6
CDR3nt: TGTGCCAGGAGCGCTGACAGGGGGAACATTCAGTACTTC
CDR3aa: CARSADRGNIQYF

d_gene: -
j_gene: TRBJ2-7
abundance: few
v_gene: TRBV7-2
CDR3nt: TGTGCCAGCAGCTCCGAGCCCAAGGGAGCCTACGAGCAGTACTTC
CDR3aa: CASSSEPKGAYEQYF

d_gene: TRBD1
j_gene: TRBJ2-3
abundance: few
v_gene: TRBV5-1
CDR3nt: TGCGCCAGCAGCTCGACAGGGAGCGCAGATACGCAGTATTTT
CDR3aa: CASSSTGSADTQYF

d_gene: -
j_gene: TRBJ2-7
abundance: -
v_gene: TRBV28
CDR3nt: TGTGCCAGCAGGCTACAGGGTAGCGAGCAGTACTTC
CDR3aa: CASRLQGSEQYF

d_gene: -
j_gene: TRBJ2-5
abundance: few
v_gene: TRBV20-1
CDR3nt: TGCAGTGTCCCATATTGGGTCGTCGCCTCCGGAGTGGCCCAGTACTTC
CDR3aa: CSVPYWVVASGVAQYF

d_gene: -
j_gene: TRBJ2-2
abundance: many
v_gene: TRBV12-3/TRBV12-4
CDR3nt: TGTGCCAGCAGTCTTTCAGCGAACACCGGGGAGCTGTTTTTT
CDR3aa: CASSLSANTGELFF

d_gene: -
j_gene: TRBJ2-1
abundance: few
v_gene: TRBV7-2
CDR3nt: TGTGCCAGCAGCTTAGAGGTAGCACGAGAGCAGTTCTTC
CDR3aa: CASSLEVAREQFF

d_gene: TRBD2
j_gene: TRBJ2-5
abundance: -
v_gene: TRBV29-1
CDR3nt: TGCAGCGTCCGGTGGCTAGCGGGGCAAGAGACCCAGTACTTC
CDR3aa: CSVRWLAGQETQYF

d_gene: TRBD1
j_gene: TRBJ1-6
abundance: many
v_gene: TRBV5-1
CDR3nt: TGCGCCAGCGGGCCTGGACAGGAAGGTTCACCCCTCCACTTT
CDR3aa: CASGPGQEGSPLHF

d_gene: TRBD2
j_gene: TRBJ2-2
abundance: -
v_gene: TRBV10-3
CDR3nt: TGTGCCATGACTAGCGGGAGGGAAGGCGCCGGGGAGCTGTTTTTT
CDR3aa: CAMTSGREGAGELFF

d_gene: -
j_gene: TRBJ1-2
abundance: -
v_gene: TRBV7-6
CDR3nt: TGTGCCAGCAGCCTCCTATCAGGGGATGGCTACACCTTC
CDR3aa: CASSLLSGDGYTF

d_gene: -
j_gene: TRBJ1-2
abundance: few
v_gene: TRBV27
CDR3nt: TGTGCCAGCAGTTTATCGCGACAGTTCTATGGCTACACCTTC
CDR3aa: CASSLSRQFYGYTF

d_gene: -
j_gene: TRBJ1-5
abundance: -
v_gene: TRBV12-5
CDR3nt: TGTGCTAGTGGTAGGGGTAATCAGCCCCAGCATTTT
CDR3aa: CASGRGNQPQHF

d_gene: TRBD2
j_gene: TRBJ2-1
abundance: -
v_gene: TRBV12-3/TRBV12-4
CDR3nt: TGTGCCAGCAGTTTTAAGACTAGCGGGAGGGGTAAACGTGAGCAGTTCTTC
CDR3aa: CASSFKTSGRGKREQFF

d_gene: TRBD1
j_gene: TRBJ2-5
abundance: few
v_gene: TRBV6-2/TRBV6-3
CDR3nt: TGTGCCAGCAATCCGCAGGGGGCGGAGACCCAGTACTTC
CDR3aa: CASNPQGAETQYF

d_gene: TRBD2
j_gene: TRBJ2-2
abundance: few
v_gene: TRBV5-1
CDR3nt: TGCGCCAGCAGCCAGCGGGAGCACACCGGGGAGCTGTTTTTT
CDR3aa: CASSQREHTGELFF

d_gene: TRBD1
j_gene: TRBJ2-5
abundance: few
v_gene: TRBV20-1
CDR3nt: TGCAGTGCTAAAACCCGGGACAGGGGTCGGCACCAAGAGACCCAGTACTTC
CDR3aa: CSAKTRDRGRHQETQYF